This is a list of T cell receptor beta chains from one sample in a study of beta chain features in type 1 diabetes. Profiled with immunoSEQ multiplex PCR; TCRdb holds only in-frame clones, not every one. The sample lists 150,000 to 200,000 clones; approximately 8% were seen once. The sequenced material came from central memory CD4+ T cells from blood. The receptors stem from a woman aged 40 to 49 with type 1 diabetes. The CDR3 runs from the conserved cysteine through the conserved F or W. D genes are given only for firm matches. Clone sizes are given selectively: once, few, many, or a class where the clone is expanded.

d_call	v_call	j_call	clone_size	cdr3_nt	cdr3_aa
-	TRBV19	TRBJ1-5	many	TGTGCCAGTAGGAGGGGGAATGGGGTCAATCAGCCCCAGCATTTT	CASRRGNGVNQPQHF
-	TRBV4-1	TRBJ1-5	many	TGCGCCAGCAGCCCCGGGCGGGGAGAGCAGCCCCAGCATTTT	CASSPGRGEQPQHF
TRBD2	TRBV9	TRBJ2-5	-	TGTGCCAGCAGCCCTAGCGGGGGGGCGGAGGAGACCCAGTACTTC	CASSPSGGAEETQYF
TRBD2	TRBV11-3	TRBJ2-3	-	TGTGCCAGCAGCCCCCAATCGGCGGGAGTGGCAGATACGCAGTATTTT	CASSPQSAGVADTQYF
-	TRBV18	TRBJ1-2	few	TGTGCCAGCTCACCAAAGGGGGTCGAGAGCCAGGGCTACACCTTC	CASSPKGVESQGYTF
-	TRBV5-1	TRBJ2-7	-	TGCGCCAGCAGCTTGGTCCGGGACGAGCAGTACTTC	CASSLVRDEQYF
-	TRBV20-1	TRBJ2-3	few	TGCAGTGCTAGTAGGAGTGATACGCAGTATTTT	CSASRSDTQYF
TRBD1	TRBV28	TRBJ1-2	-	TGTGCCAGCAGAACCCCCCTGGGGACAGGGGACAATGGCTACACCTTC	CASRTPLGTGDNGYTF
-	TRBV28	TRBJ2-5	many	TGTGCCAGCAGTTTGCCCGGGATACAAGGGACCCAGTACTTC	CASSLPGIQGTQYF
-	TRBV7-2	TRBJ1-1	few	TGTGCCAGCAGCTTAGTTTGGGGCTCGGACACTGAAGCTTTCTTT	CASSLVWGSDTEAFF
-	TRBV4-1	TRBJ1-1	-	TGCGCCAGCAGCCAAGAGAGGTACGGCACTGAAGCTTTCTTT	CASSQERYGTEAFF
-	TRBV7-2	TRBJ2-7	-	TGTGCCAGCAGATCTAATGAGTTCCTCGAGCAGTACTTC	CASRSNEFLEQYF
TRBD2	TRBV14	TRBJ2-2	-	TGTGCCAGCAGCCAAGACCAGCGGGAGAAAGACACCGGGGAGCTGTTTTTT	CASSQDQREKDTGELFF
-	TRBV28	TRBJ2-7	few	TGTGCCAGCAGTTCCCGGGGGAGCGGTGCCTACGAGCAGTACTTC	CASSSRGSGAYEQYF
TRBD2	TRBV5-1	TRBJ2-2	-	TGCGCCAGCAGCTCGGGGGGATTCAACACCGGGGAGCTGTTTTTT	CASSSGGFNTGELFF
-	TRBV9	TRBJ1-4	-	TGTGCCAGCAGCCCAGGACAGCAGAGTAATGAAAAACTGTTTTTT	CASSPGQQSNEKLFF
-	TRBV27	TRBJ1-2	few	TGTGCCAGCCGCCTCCAAGGGCAGGGGGGCTACACCTTC	CASRLQGQGGYTF
-	TRBV7-3	TRBJ2-3	few	TGTGCCAGCAGCTTAAATACAGGCACAGATACGCAGTATTTT	CASSLNTGTDTQYF
TRBD1	TRBV4-3	TRBJ1-1	few	TGCGCCAGCAGCCAAGACCGAGACAGGGAGACTTTCTTT	CASSQDRDRETFF
-	TRBV30	TRBJ2-5	-	TGTGCCTTGTCGGACCAAGAGACCCAGTACTTC	CALSDQETQYF
-	TRBV7-6	TRBJ1-1	-	TGTGCCAGCAGCTTTCGGCAGGACACTGAAGCTTTCTTT	CASSFRQDTEAFF
TRBD1	TRBV18	TRBJ1-1	few	TGTGCCAGCTCACCTGGGACAGCAAATGAAGCTTTCTTT	CASSPGTANEAFF
TRBD1	TRBV19	TRBJ2-7	few	TGTGCCACCTCTCCGGGACAGGCCTACGAGCAGTACTTC	CATSPGQAYEQYF
TRBD2	TRBV5-1	TRBJ2-7	-	TGCGCCAGCAGCCTTTACCCCCTGACTAGCGGGAGTAACGAGCAGTACTTC	CASSLYPLTSGSNEQYF
TRBD1	TRBV5-6	TRBJ2-3	-	TGTGCCAGCAGCTGGACAGGACCGACAGATACGCAGTATTTT	CASSWTGPTDTQYF
TRBD1	TRBV29-1	TRBJ1-1	many	TGCAGCGTTGACGGGACAGTAAACACTGAAGCTTTCTTT	CSVDGTVNTEAFF
TRBD2	TRBV9	TRBJ2-1	-	TGTGCCAGCAGCGTAGAAGGGGCGGGAGGCCCCTACAATGAGCAGTTCTTC	CASSVEGAGGPYNEQFF
TRBD1	TRBV15	TRBJ2-5	few	TGTGCCACCAGCACTTCCGACAGGGCAGGGGAGACCCAGTACTTC	CATSTSDRAGETQYF
TRBD2	TRBV9	TRBJ2-1	-	TGTGCCAGCAGCGTAGGGGGAGCGGGAGGGTACAATGAGCAGTTCTTC	CASSVGGAGGYNEQFF
-	TRBV19	TRBJ2-7	few	TGTGCCAGTAGTACGAGTGGGGGGAACTACGAGCAGTACTTC	CASSTSGGNYEQYF
-	TRBV5-4	TRBJ1-6	few	TGTGCCAGCAGCCCCTGGGGGGATTCACCCCTCCACTTT	CASSPWGDSPLHF
TRBD1	TRBV7-2	TRBJ2-3	-	TGTGCCAGCAGACCTGGACAGGGCACAGATACGCAGTATTTT	CASRPGQGTDTQYF
TRBD1	TRBV19	TRBJ2-7	-	TGTGCCAGTAGTGGGACAGGGCGTGCCTACGAGCAGTACTTC	CASSGTGRAYEQYF
-	TRBV7-9	TRBJ1-4	many	TGTGCCAGCAGTCTTACAGGGTCGGGTGTGCTGTTTTTT	CASSLTGSGVLFF
TRBD2	TRBV7-9	TRBJ2-1	few	TGTGCCAGCAGCCTTACTAGCGGGAGGGGTTACAATGAGCAGTTCTTC	CASSLTSGRGYNEQFF
TRBD1	TRBV5-6	TRBJ1-2	few	TGTGCCAGCAGCTTGGCTCAGGGGGCTCGGGGCTACACCTTC	CASSLAQGARGYTF
-	TRBV7-3	TRBJ2-5	few	TGTGCCAGCAGCCGCGGACAGCGGGGCGGGGAGACCCAGTACTTC	CASSRGQRGGETQYF
-	TRBV19	TRBJ2-2	few	TGTGCCAGTAGTATGGGCGGAGGGACCGGGGAGCTGTTTTTT	CASSMGGGTGELFF
TRBD1	TRBV28	TRBJ2-2	few	TGTGCCAGCAGTTTACGAGGGGGCGGCGCCGGGGAGCTGTTTTTT	CASSLRGGGAGELFF
TRBD1	TRBV7-3	TRBJ1-2	few	TGTGCCAGCAGCTTTGGACAGGGGGATGGCTACACCTTC	CASSFGQGDGYTF